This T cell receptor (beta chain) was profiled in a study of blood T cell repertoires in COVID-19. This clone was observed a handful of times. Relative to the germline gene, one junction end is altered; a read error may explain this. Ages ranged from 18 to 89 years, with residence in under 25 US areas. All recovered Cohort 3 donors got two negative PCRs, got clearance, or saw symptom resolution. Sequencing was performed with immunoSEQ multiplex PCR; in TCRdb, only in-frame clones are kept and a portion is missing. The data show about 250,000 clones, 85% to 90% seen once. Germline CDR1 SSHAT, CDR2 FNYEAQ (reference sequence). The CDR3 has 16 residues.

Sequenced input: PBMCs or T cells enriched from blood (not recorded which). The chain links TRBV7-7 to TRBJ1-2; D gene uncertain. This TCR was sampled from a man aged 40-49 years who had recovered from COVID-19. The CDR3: CASSLAGGRANYGYTF. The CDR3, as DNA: TGTGCTAGCAGCTTAGCGGGTGGGCGGGCGAACTACGGCTACACCTTC.